This TCR beta chain came from a study of blood T cells in healthy people across ages (dated by TCRdb to 2013 to 2016). Study-wide context: In model experiments, template switching captured roughly one uniquely barcoded TCR beta cDNA molecule for every two T cells. For two donors (one aged 18 to 30 and one aged 80 or older), the study analyzed two additional independent replicas of 1 million unique cDNA reads from the same blood draw. Four age groups were formed from the donors: young (average about 16 years), middle-aged (approximately 39), aged (more than 55) and long-lived (about 80). To avoid experimental bias, donors of different ages were spread randomly across the sequencing lanes. Using deep sequencing normalized with unique cDNA molecular identifiers, the study measured how TCR beta repertoire diversity changes with age.

Donors were 40 or so systemically healthy Caucasian individuals from Russia aged roughly 6 to 95 years. Around 10 milliliters of peripheral blood were collected from each donor into EDTA-treated Vacutainer tubes. Ficoll-Paque density-gradient centrifugation was used to isolate PBMCs, with at least 7 million obtained per sample. Trizol reagent was used to extract total RNA from PBMCs, with at least 6 micrograms per sample. For every donor, an aliquot of PBMCs went through flow cytometry to measure the percentages of naive CD45RAhigh/CD27high T cells. Comment on this clonotype: Which antigen it targets is not known. No base quality information exists; no much larger clone differs at one position.

The research as a whole found: As age increased, observed TCR beta diversity per million T cells dropped in a roughly linear way, and a significant reduction was already evident by age roughly 40. A strong correlation was found between observed TCR beta diversity and the percentage of naive T cells measured by flow cytometry. Since profiling was done on bulk unsorted PBMCs, naive and antigen-experienced compartments could not be conclusively compared. Because the CMV infection status of the donors was unknown, age-related changes in expanded clonotypes may potentially have been confounded. Compared with the aged group, the long-lived group had more naive CD4+ T cells, fewer expanded clones and increased TCR diversity, suggesting age selection. Estimates of total diversity based on one million sequenced T cells were regarded as lower bounds and as underestimates.

Library creation used 5' RACE. Sequencing was performed on an Illumina HiSeq 2500. A second PCR of roughly 6 to 11 cycles was run with a J-beta primer mix and a sample-barcoded 5' primer. A template-switch 5' adaptor carrying 12 random nucleotides introduced a unique molecular identifier onto each TCR beta cDNA molecule. At least 3 million CDR3-containing paired-end reads were obtained from each sample. First-strand cDNA synthesis was performed from all RNA using the Mint cDNA synthesis kit, with priming by a TRBC-specific oligonucleotide. Following uracil-DNA glycosylase treatment, a first 18-cycle PCR with universal primers M1SS and BC2_uni_R was performed on all cDNA. Regarding the original processing steps: Each sample was normalized by randomly selecting 1 million high-quality reads, each carrying a distinct molecular identifier. Instead of being binned into consensus sequences, reads that shared molecular identifiers were thrown out. MiTCR, set to a Q25 quality threshold and the strictest error-elimination algorithm, was used for CDR3 identification, clonotype clustering and error correction. Lower-bound total TCR beta diversity was estimated with a nonparametric unseen species model using Euler transformation. Through fastp at Q25 and MiXCR, TCRdb rebuilt clones from the public reads, retaining in-frame beta chains. Under each unique CDR3 protein, matching rows form one entry showing the most common genes and DNA. TCRdb's processing, not the authors' own work, is the source of the V and J calls. This sample holds around 940,000 distinct CDR3 sequences; just over 50% were observed only once. Of the sample, about a fifth falls within the top ten clones.

Sequenced material: blood. The source is a woman aged 60-75 years in good health.

The CDR3 region has the sequence CASRLAGELETQYF. The DNA sequence reads TGCGCCAGCAGGCTAGCGGGAGAGTTGGAGACCCAGTACTTC. In this chain, TRBV5-1 is recombined with TRBJ2-5; 10 junctional bases match TRBD2. CDR1 and CDR2 are read off the germline V gene as SGHRS and YFSETQ. Unmatched junction bases come to 6, with V trimmed by 5 bases and J by 5 bases. Reading from cysteine to phenylalanine, the CDR3 counts 14 amino acids. The DNA shown is the 42-base CDR3, in frame from base 1.